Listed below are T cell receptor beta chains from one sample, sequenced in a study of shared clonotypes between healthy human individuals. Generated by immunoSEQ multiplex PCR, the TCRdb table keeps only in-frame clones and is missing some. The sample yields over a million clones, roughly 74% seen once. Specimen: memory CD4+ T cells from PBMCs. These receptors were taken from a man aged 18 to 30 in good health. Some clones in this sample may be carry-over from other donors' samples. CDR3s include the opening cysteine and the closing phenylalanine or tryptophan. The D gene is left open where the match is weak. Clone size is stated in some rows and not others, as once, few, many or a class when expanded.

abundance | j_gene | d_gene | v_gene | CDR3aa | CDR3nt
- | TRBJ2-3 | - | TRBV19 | CASSMGRETDTQYF | TGTGCCAGTAGTATGGGAAGGGAGACAGATACGCAGTATTTT
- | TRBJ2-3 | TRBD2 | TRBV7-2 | CASSLEAGGPTDTQYF | TGTGCCAGCAGCTTAGAAGCGGGAGGGCCGACAGATACGCAGTATTTT
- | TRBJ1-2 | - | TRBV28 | CASCHETDTQGYTF | TGTGCCAGTTGTCATGAGACAGACACTCAGGGCTACACCTTC
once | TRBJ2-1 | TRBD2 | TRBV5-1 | CASSLTSGSTEQFF | TGCGCCAGCAGCTTGACTAGCGGGAGTACTGAGCAGTTCTTC
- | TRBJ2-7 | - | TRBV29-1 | CSVVRVGGEQYF | TGCAGCGTTGTTCGGGTGGGTGGCGAGCAGTACTTC
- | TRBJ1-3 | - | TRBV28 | CASSFTRGAGNTIYF | TGTGCCAGCAGTTTCACACGGGGAGCAGGAAACACCATATATTTT
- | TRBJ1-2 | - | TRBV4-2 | CASSQDVGGYGYTF | TGTGCCAGCAGCCAAGATGTAGGGGGCTATGGCTACACCTTC
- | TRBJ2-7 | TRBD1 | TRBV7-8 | CASSSQPGGEQYF | TGTGCCAGCAGCTCCCAACCAGGGGGCGAGCAGTACTTC
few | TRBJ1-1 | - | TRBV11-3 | CASSNDQNTEAFF | TGTGCCAGCAGTAATGACCAGAACACTGAAGCTTTCTTT
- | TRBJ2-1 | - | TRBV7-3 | CASSLLSIGEQFF | TGTGCCAGCAGCTTACTTTCTATAGGCGAGCAGTTCTTC